These 4 T cell receptor beta chains were all obtained from the same sample, sequenced in a study of OX40 agonist ivuxolimab in advanced cancers. Method: immunoSEQ multiplex PCR; TCRdb's copy keeps in-frame clones and lacks some. This sample yields 25,000 or so clones, of which 73% are seen a single time; 15% to 20% belongs to the top ten. The sample in question was CD4+ or CD8+ T cells sorted from blood, obtained in a trial of the OX40 agonist ivuxolimab. These receptors all come from an adult with an advanced solid tumor such as melanoma, head and neck, liver or kidney cancer.

This clone was recorded only once. V usage is TRBV11-2 and J usage is TRBJ1-1, with D possibly being TRBD1 (5 bases). Germline-derived CDR1 and CDR2 are SGHAT and FQNNGV. CDR3 length: 16 amino acids. Trimming stripped 1 base from V and 0 bases from J, with 12 bases between. CDR3 sequence (DNA): TGTGCCAGCAGCTTAGCAGGGAGCGGGGTGAACACTGAAGCTTTCTTT. Amino acid sequence: CASSLAGSGVNTEAFF.

By frequency in the sample, this clone is medium-sized. The V gene is TRBV29-1, the J gene TRBJ2-2; no firm D call. V lost 4 bases, J lost 4 bases, and 7 bases lay in between. Looked up from germline, CDR1 is SQVTM and CDR2 is ANQGSEA. The CDR3 extends over 12 amino acids. CDR3 residues: CSVVKGTGELFF. CDR3 in DNA: TGCAGCGTTGTTAAAGGCACCGGGGAGCTGTTTTTT.

The chain combines TRBV19 with TRBJ2-1, with unresolved D. The CDR3 consists of 15 residues. Trimming removed 9 bases at V and 0 bases at J, with 15 bases between. Per the germline V gene, CDR1 is LNHDA and CDR2 is SQIVND (reference sequence). This chain's CDR3 is CASSDNSYSYNEQFF. CDR3 nucleotides: TGTGCCAGCTCGGATAATTCGTACTCCTACAATGAGCAGTTCTTC. Using reference TRBV19 and TRBJ2-1 for the parts outside the CDR3, the full variable domain is DGGITQSPKYLFRKEGQNVTLSCEQNLNHDAMYWYRQDPGQGLRLIYYSQIVNDFQKGDIAEGYSVSREKKESFPLTVTSAQKNPTAFYLCASSDNSYSYNEQFFGPGTRLTVL.

This chain connects TRBV19 to TRBJ2-7, with 7 bases that match TRBD1. J gave up 5 bases and V 4 bases, and 11 bases lay outside the gene matches. Germline V gives CDR1 LNHDA, CDR2 SQIVND (reference sequence). The CDR3 is made up of 15 amino acids. The CDR3 reads CASSTRDSTTDEQYF. In nucleotides, the CDR3 is TGTGCCAGTAGTACCAGGGACAGCACCACGGACGAGCAGTACTTC. The whole variable domain, filled in from reference TRBV19 and TRBJ2-7, reads DGGITQSPKYLFRKEGQNVTLSCEQNLNHDAMYWYRQDPGQGLRLIYYSQIVNDFQKGDIAEGYSVSREKKESFPLTVTSAQKNPTAFYLCASSTRDSTTDEQYFGPGTRLTVT.